This T cell receptor (beta chain) originates from a study of OX40 agonist ivuxolimab in advanced cancers. Whole-study findings and limits: At 0.1 to 3.0 mg/kg, clonal expansion of CD4+ and CD8+ blood T cells had occurred by week 6.

Profiling relied on immunoSEQ multiplex PCR, and the TCRdb table lists in-frame clones only, not all of them. Of 40,000 to 50,000 clones in the sample, about four fifths were seen once. With regard to this clone: Its specificity is not known.

Germline V CDR1 and CDR2: LNHDA, SQIVND (reference sequence). Losses at the gene ends were 3 bases for V and 1 base for J; bases not matched to a gene: 1. The CDR3 runs 15 residues. The receptor was isolated from an adult with an advanced solid tumor such as melanoma, head and neck, liver or kidney cancer. V and J are TRBV19 and TRBJ2-1, with 9 bases matching TRBD2. This specimen was CD4+ or CD8+ T cells sorted from blood, taken in a trial of the OX40 agonist ivuxolimab. Here the CDR3 DNA reads TGTGCCAGTAGTATCGGACTAGCGTCCTACAATGAGCAGTTCTTC. Protein product: CASSIGLASYNEQFF.